This is a list of T cell receptor beta chains from one sample in a study of molecular identifiers for immune sequencing clone quantification. TCRdb ran MiXCR on the PCR reads and lists one entry per CDR3 protein. The repertoire holds approximately 500,000 distinct CDR3 sequences, with roughly 23% as singletons. The sample consisted of naive CD8+ T cells from blood, with Jurkat cell RNA spiked in. These receptors were taken from a human donor in good health. Some libraries in this study had Jurkat cell RNA spiked in. The CDR3 runs from the conserved cysteine through the conserved F or W. D genes are given only for firm matches. Clone size is shown for a subset of rows, as once, few, many or a class of expanded clone.

TRBJ1-5,TRBV5-3,many,-,CASSSEQGPQHF,TGTGCCAGCAGTTCCGAACAGGGGCCCCAGCATTTT
TRBJ2-3,TRBV2,few,-,CASSEVVLGTDTQYF,TGTGCCAGCAGTGAAGTTGTCTTGGGGACAGATACGCAGTATTTT
TRBJ2-7,TRBV4-1,-,-,CASSQETRETYEQYF,TGCGCCAGCAGCCAAGAGACTCGAGAAACCTACGAGCAGTACTTC
TRBJ2-1,TRBV30,-,TRBD2,CAWSGGGSYNEQFF,TGTGCCTGGAGCGGCGGGGGTTCCTACAATGAGCAGTTCTTC
TRBJ1-1,TRBV15,many,-,CATSREFIVNTEAFF,TGTGCCACCAGCAGAGAGTTTATAGTAAACACTGAAGCTTTCTTT
TRBJ1-1,TRBV20-1,many,-,CSAHARAGMNTEAFF,TGCAGTGCTCATGCTCGGGCAGGGATGAACACTGAAGCTTTCTTT
TRBJ2-3,TRBV30,-,-,CAWSVVGDFADTQYF,TGTGCCTGGAGTGTGGTCGGAGACTTCGCAGATACGCAGTATTTT
TRBJ2-7,TRBV20-1,few,TRBD2,CSAGQGLAGGLSSYEQYF,TGCAGTGCCGGACAGGGTCTAGCGGGGGGGCTTAGCTCCTACGAGCAGTACTTC
TRBJ2-1,TRBV6-5,-,-,CASSYLDEQFF,TGTGCCAGCAGTTACTTAGATGAGCAGTTCTTC
TRBJ2-5,TRBV6-2/TRBV6-3,few,-,CASSQTVAGETQYF,TGTGCCAGCAGCCAGACAGTAGCTGGGGAGACCCAGTACTTC
TRBJ2-7,TRBV6-2/TRBV6-3,many,-,CASSSLDSRVYEQYF,TGTGCCAGCAGTTCTCTGGACTCTCGGGTCTACGAGCAGTACTTC
TRBJ2-7,TRBV6-6,many,TRBD2,CASSHPPREGQEQYF,TGTGCCAGCAGTCACCCTCCGCGGGAGGGCCAGGAGCAGTACTTC
TRBJ2-2,TRBV11-2,few,-,CASSLVLWGRETGELFF,TGTGCCAGCAGCTTAGTATTGTGGGGGAGAGAAACCGGGGAGCTGTTTTTT
TRBJ2-7,TRBV4-1,few,-,CASSQGAGNEQYF,TGCGCCAGCAGCCAAGGGGCGGGGAACGAGCAGTACTTC
TRBJ1-5,TRBV19,-,-,CASMGKTGRSYQPQHF,TGTGCCAGTATGGGGAAAACGGGACGGAGCTATCAGCCCCAGCATTTT
TRBJ1-6,TRBV20-1,-,-,CSARELGLSYNSPLHF,TGCAGTGCTAGAGAATTAGGGTTATCCTATAATTCACCCCTCCACTTT
TRBJ2-7,TRBV6-6,many,-,CASSYSSGRYEQYF,TGTGCCAGCAGTTACTCGTCAGGGAGATACGAGCAGTACTTC